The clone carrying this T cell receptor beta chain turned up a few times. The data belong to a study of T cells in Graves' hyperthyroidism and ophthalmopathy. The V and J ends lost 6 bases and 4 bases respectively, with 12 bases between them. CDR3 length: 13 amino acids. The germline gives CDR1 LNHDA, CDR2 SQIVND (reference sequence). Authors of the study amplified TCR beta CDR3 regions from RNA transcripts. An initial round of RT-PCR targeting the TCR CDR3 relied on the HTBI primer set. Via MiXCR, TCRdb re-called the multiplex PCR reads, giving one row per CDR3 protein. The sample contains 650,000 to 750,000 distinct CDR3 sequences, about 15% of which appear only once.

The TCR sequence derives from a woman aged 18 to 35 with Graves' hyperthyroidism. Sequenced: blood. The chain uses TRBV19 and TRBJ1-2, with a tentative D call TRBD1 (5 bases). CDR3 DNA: TGTGCCAGTAGCCCGACAGTGACCTATGGCTACACCTTC. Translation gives CASSPTVTYGYTF.